These 30 T cell receptor beta chains originate from one sample sequenced in a study of a mutant IDH1 vaccine in newly diagnosed glioma. Measured with immunoSEQ multiplex PCR; TCRdb has only the in-frame clones, and not every one. The repertoire consists of roughly 60,000 clones, with 75% to 85% occurring once and the leading ten covering 5% to 7%. These TCRs are of unknown antigen specificity. Sample time point: week 35, safety follow-up. Topical imiquimod accompanied each vaccine dose, which consisted of 300 ug of mutant IDH1 20-mer peptide. This specimen was PBMCs, taken from a glioma patient whose treatment included an IDH1 peptide vaccine. The source of these receptors is a man in his forties with glioma.

V usage is TRBV4-3 and J usage is TRBJ2-7; maybe TRBD1 (5 bases). CDR3 length equals 18 residues. The ends were cut back, 1 base at V and 1 base at J, with 20 bases in the middle. Germline V lookup: CDR1 LGHNA, CDR2 YSLEER. The DNA for the CDR3 is TGCGCCAGCAGCCAAGGTGTCCAGGGAACGATCGCGTCCTACGAGCAGTACTTC. Translation gives CASSQGVQGTIASYEQYF.

The table lists this clone with a count of one. This rearrangement joins TRBV25-1 to TRBJ1-1; D is possibly TRBD1 (5 bases). The CDR3 consists of 18 residues. Trimming removed 5 bases from V and 1 base from J, with 23 bases in between. CDR1 and CDR2 (germline): MGHDK, SYGVNS. The DNA of the CDR3 is TGTGCCAGCAGTCCTCCCGGGACCTCCCGTGGGCGGAACACTGAAGCTTTCTTT. It yields the protein CASSPPGTSRGRNTEAFF.

The chain links TRBV6-6 to TRBJ2-7; D call uncertain. Trimming took off 0 bases at V and 3 bases at J, with 12 bases between the two ends. Germline V gives CDR1 MNHNY, CDR2 SVGAGI (reference sequence). The CDR3 covers 15 residues. The CDR3, as DNA: TGTGCCAGCAGTTACTCGCCCCGCCCTGACTACGAGCAGTACTTC. Translation gives CASSYSPRPDYEQYF.

CDR3 protein: CASSYRGGAGSTEAFF. CDR3 in DNA: TGTGCCAGCAGTTACAGAGGGGGCGCAGGAAGTACTGAAGCTTTCTTT. The genes are TRBV6-5 and TRBJ1-1; 7 positions match TRBD1. V lost 2 bases to trimming and J lost 5 bases; unmatched junction nucleotides: 11. Germline V gene lookup returns CDR1 MNHEY and CDR2 SVGAGI. The CDR3 loop spans 16 amino acids.

The chain recombines TRBV4-1 with TRBJ2-7; 8 nucleotides line up with TRBD1. Germline V gene lookup returns CDR1 MGHRA and CDR2 YSYEKL. This CDR3 is 15 amino acids long. J gave up 2 bases and V 6 bases, and 9 bases lay outside the gene matches. The CDR3 protein is CASSRQEQGAYEQYF. The CDR3 DNA follows: TGCGCCAGCAGTCGCCAGGAACAGGGGGCCTACGAGCAGTACTTC.

V and J are TRBV4-3 and TRBJ1-2, with no clear D. From germline, CDR1 is LGHNA and CDR2 YSLEER. This CDR3 spans 14 amino acids. Trimming shortened V by 0 bases and J by 5 bases, and 10 bases separated the two germline ends. The CDR3 DNA is TGCGCCAGCAGCCAAGATTTAGGACTGTATGGCTACACCTTC. This codes for CASSQDLGLYGYTF.

The J gene is TRBJ1-1, the V gene TRBV6-1; D is undetermined. Deletions cut 7 bases from V and 4 bases from J, with 7 bases between. The CDR3 contains 11 residues. The germline gives CDR1 MNHNS, CDR2 SASEGT. CDR3 protein: CASNPLTEAFF. The CDR3 nucleotides are TGTGCCAGCAACCCCCTCACTGAAGCTTTCTTT.

This chain connects TRBV4-2 to TRBJ1-5; TRBD1 is a possible D gene (5 bases). V was clipped by 5 bases and J by 4 bases, with 12 bases between them. The CDR3 extends over 14 amino acids. CDR1 and CDR2 (germline): LGHNA, YNFKEQ. CDR3 amino acids: CASSIEGHNQPQHF. Written as DNA, the CDR3 is TGTGCCAGCAGCATCGAGGGGCATAATCAGCCCCAGCATTTT.

The chain uses TRBV27 and TRBJ2-1; D might be TRBD2 (6 bases). The CDR3 consists of 13 residues. In germline, CDR1 is MNHEY, CDR2 SMNVEV (reference sequence). Trimming cost V 6 bases and J 4 bases, with 10 bases left between them. The DNA for the CDR3 is TGTGCCAGCAGGGGACTCATGTACAATGAGCAGTTCTTC. Translating it yields CASRGLMYNEQFF.

The chain has TRBV4-3 and TRBJ2-7; D remains unclear. V lost 8 bases to trimming and J lost 0 bases, with 5 bases between them. CDR1 and CDR2 from the germline V gene are LGHNA and YSLEER. The CDR3 length is 11 residues. CDR3 nucleotide sequence: TGCGCCAGCGGTTCCTCCTACGAGCAGTACTTC. The encoded protein is CASGSSYEQYF.

The chain links TRBV29-1 to TRBJ2-3; 11 positions agree with TRBD2. The CDR3 length is 16 residues. The germline V gene has CDR1 SQVTM and CDR2 ANQGSEA. V shed 3 bases, J shed 6 bases, and the junction held 11 bases outside the gene matches. CDR3 DNA: TGCAGCGTTGATGGTTTAGCGGGAGGGCCGGAGGATACGCAGTATTTT. It translates to CSVDGLAGGPEDTQYF.

This sequence joins TRBV2 and TRBJ2-1, with D possibly matching TRBD1 (5 bases). The CDR3 spans 15 residues. V was cut by 0 bases and J by 10 bases, with 16 bases left in between. From germline, CDR1 is SNHLY and CDR2 FYNNEI. CDR3 protein: CASSEAKVGVQEQFF. The CDR3 DNA reads as TGTGCCAGCAGTGAAGCGAAGGTAGGGGTTCAGGAGCAGTTCTTC.

This chain links TRBV2 with TRBJ2-1; 14 nucleotides line up with TRBD2. This CDR3 has 15 amino acids. J lost 6 bases, V lost 7 bases, and 5 bases had no gene match. Germline CDR1 SNHLY, CDR2 FYNNEI. The CDR3 region is CASKAGTSGSNEQFF. CDR3 DNA: TGTGCCAGCAAGGCCGGGACTAGCGGGAGCAATGAGCAGTTCTTC.

The chain employs TRBV5-4 and TRBJ2-5; 10 positions match TRBD1. The V gene end was trimmed by 0 bases and the J gene end by 9 bases; junction bases not matched to a gene: 8. This CDR3 region has 15 residues. The germline gives CDR1 SGHNT, CDR2 YYREEE (reference sequence). In DNA, the CDR3 is TGTGCCAGCAGCTTGGTTGGACAGGGGGGTATGGCCCAGTACTTC. Amino acid sequence: CASSLVGQGGMAQYF.

The chain joins TRBV7-9 to TRBJ1-1; 7 positions agree with TRBD1. Looked up from germline, CDR1 is SEHNR and CDR2 is FQNEAQ (reference sequence). The CDR3 loop spans 17 amino acids. Unmatched junction bases numbered 8, after V lost 0 bases and J lost 1 base. CDR3 nucleotides: TGTGCCAGCAGCTTAGCCCTGGGAGGGGGCCAGAACACTGAAGCTTTCTTT. This encodes CASSLALGGGQNTEAFF.

Here the CDR3 reads CASNPSLTIMGYGYTF. For the CDR3, the DNA is TGTGCCAGCAACCCGAGCCTGACCATTATGGGCTATGGCTACACCTTC. The chain couples TRBV6-6 to TRBJ1-2; D remains ambiguous. The CDR3 length is 16 residues. In germline, CDR1 is MNHNY, CDR2 SVGAGI (reference sequence). The V and J ends lost 7 bases and 4 bases respectively, with 22 bases between them.

This sequence joins TRBV14 and TRBJ1-2, with a possible D match to TRBD1 (6 bases). V was trimmed by 5 bases and J by 7 bases, leaving 11 bases between them. This CDR3 contains 12 residues. The germline gives CDR1 SGHDN, CDR2 FVKESK. The chain's CDR3 is CASSSQGFGYTF. CDR3 nucleotide sequence: TGTGCCAGCAGCTCCCAGGGGTTTGGCTACACCTTC.

The chain has TRBV29-1 and TRBJ2-7, with TRBD1 matching over 7 bases. J gave up 6 bases and V 6 bases, and 11 bases lay outside the gene matches. Germline CDR1 reads SQVTM; CDR2 reads ANQGSEA. The CDR3 sequence is 13 residues long. The CDR3 here is CSVRQGGRGEQYF. CDR3 nucleotides: TGCAGCGTGAGACAGGGCGGTCGAGGCGAGCAGTACTTC.

In regard to this clone: A junction boundary mismatches the germline segment, possibly from a read error. V gene TRBV7-7 combines with J gene TRBJ1-4, with unresolved D. Looked up from germline, CDR1 is SSHAT and CDR2 is FNYEAQ (reference sequence). This CDR3 comprises 15 residues. The CDR3: CASSLSGGKNEKLFF. CDR3 nucleotides: TGTGCTAGCAGCTTATCAGGCGGAAAAAATGAAAAACTGTTTTTT.

J is TRBJ2-5 and V is TRBV23-1, with D possibly TRBD1 on 6 matching bases. TRBV23-1 is filed as an ORF, its function uncertain. The CDR3 sequence is 13 residues long. Trimming removed 8 bases at V and 1 base at J, with 11 bases between. The CDR3 bases are TGCGCCAGCCAAGGACAGTTCCAAGAGACCCAGTACTTC. Residues: CASQGQFQETQYF.

The chain has TRBV6-4 and TRBJ2-3, with 8 positions matching TRBD2. With 6 bases clipped from V and 5 bases from J, the junction kept 7 bases outside the gene matches. Germline CDR1 MRHNA, CDR2 SNTAGT. The CDR3 spans 14 residues. The CDR3 protein is CASSPGTSQDTQYF. CDR3 DNA sequence: TGTGCCAGCAGCCCCGGGACTAGTCAAGATACGCAGTATTTT.

The chain carries TRBV19 and TRBJ2-1; 10 bases map to TRBD2. Germline CDR1 and CDR2: LNHDA and SQIVND (reference sequence). V dropped 4 bases and J dropped 7; count of bases not matched to a gene: 10. The CDR3 has 16 amino acids. CDR3 sequence reads: CASSTPSGSIRNEQFF. In DNA form, the CDR3 reads TGTGCCAGTAGTACCCCTAGCGGGAGCATCCGGAATGAGCAGTTCTTC.

The CDR3 DNA is TGTGCCAGCAGTTTCGCAGGTCTAGCATATGAGCAGTTCTTC. Residues: CASSFAGLAYEQFF. The V call is TRBV28, the J call TRBJ2-1, with a weak D call TRBD2 (5 bases). V was trimmed by 3 bases and J by 8 bases, leaving 14 bases between them. CDR3 length equals 14 residues. Germline V lookup: CDR1 MDHEN, CDR2 SYDVKM.

This clone was seen only a few times. The rearrangement joins TRBV4-2 to TRBJ1-4; TRBD1 agrees at 8 bases. Trimming took 2 bases from V and 4 from J; bases not matched to a gene: 12. This CDR3 is 18 amino acids long. Germline V CDR1 and CDR2: LGHNA, YNFKEQ. The DNA for the CDR3 is TGTGCCAGCAGCCAAAGGGGGGCAGGGGGCTTAGGTAATGAAAAACTGTTTTTT. Protein sequence: CASSQRGAGGLGNEKLFF.

This clone was detected once. The chain is built from TRBV7-9 and TRBJ2-3, with 10 bases matching TRBD2. Trimming at V came to 0 bases and at J to 5 bases, leaving 8 bases not matched to a gene. Germline V CDR1 and CDR2: SEHNR, FQNEAQ (reference sequence). This CDR3 is built from 17 residues. CDR3 residues: CASSLARTSGLKDTQYF. The CDR3 coding sequence is TGTGCCAGCAGCTTAGCCCGGACTAGCGGACTGAAAGATACGCAGTATTTT. Drawing the rest from reference TRBV7-9 and TRBJ2-3, the complete variable domain is DTGVSQNPRHKITKRGQNVTFRCDPISEHNRLYWYRQTLGQGPEFLTYFQNEAQLEKSRLLSDRFSAERPKGSFSTLEIQRTEQGDSAMYLCASSLARTSGLKDTQYFGPGTRLTVL.

The chain employs TRBV15 and TRBJ1-1; D is perhaps TRBD1 (5 bases). The CDR3 sequence is 13 residues long. Trimming took off 7 bases at V and 1 base at J, with 10 bases between the two ends. CDR1 is LNHNV and CDR2 is YYDKDF in the germline V gene (reference sequence). CDR3 in amino acids: CATKYDRNTEAFF. Here the CDR3 DNA reads TGTGCCACCAAATACGACAGGAACACTGAAGCTTTCTTT.

The chain couples TRBV4-2 to TRBJ2-7, with no clear D. Per germline, CDR1 LGHNA and CDR2 YNFKEQ. Trimming left V 0 bases short and J 4 bases short, with 7 bases between. This CDR3 is 13 amino acids long. CDR3 amino acids: CASSQEVVYEQYF. CDR3 nucleotides: TGTGCCAGCAGCCAAGAGGTAGTATACGAGCAGTACTTC.

This chain joins TRBV25-1 and TRBJ1-5, with 7 bases matching TRBD1. The germline V gene has CDR1 MGHDK and CDR2 SYGVNS. The CDR3 is 14 residues long. The V and J ends lost 4 bases and 3 bases, in that order; junction bases with no gene match: 3. The CDR3 here is CASSATGPNQPQHF. In DNA form, the CDR3 reads TGTGCCAGCAGTGCGACAGGGCCCAATCAGCCCCAGCATTTT.

The V gene is TRBV11-2, the J gene TRBJ2-1; the match to TRBD2 covers 11 bases. CDR3 size: 16 residues. Trimming at V came to 1 base and at J to 11 bases, leaving 10 bases not matched to a gene. Germline CDR1 SGHAT, CDR2 FQNNGV. The CDR3 sequence: CASSLARGSGRGKQFF. The CDR3 DNA reads TGTGCCAGCAGCTTAGCCAGGGGTAGCGGGAGGGGAAAGCAGTTCTTC.

The chain is built from TRBV5-1 and TRBJ1-6, with TRBD1 matching 8 bases. The V gene's germline CDR1 is SGHRS and CDR2 YFSETQ. This CDR3 region has 14 residues. The V segment lost 4 bases and the J segment 9 bases; nucleotides outside the gene matches: 6. CDR3 protein: CASSPGTGISPLHF. CDR3 bases: TGCGCCAGCAGCCCGGGGACAGGCATTTCACCCCTCCACTTT.